The subject of this entry is one TCR beta chain. The source of the sample is a study of blood T cell repertoires in COVID-19. Per the germline V gene, CDR1 is MNHEY and CDR2 is SMNVEV (reference sequence). The CDR3 loop spans 14 amino acids. Trimming pared 2 bases from V and 4 bases from J, leaving 10 bases between. Using immunoSEQ multiplex PCR, the repertoire was profiled, and TCRdb retains in-frame clones only, with some absent. The sample carries approximately 210,000 clones, approximately 89% recorded once. The sample was peripheral blood. The source of this sequence is a woman aged 40 to 50 with acute or convalescent COVID-19. The V gene is TRBV27, the J gene TRBJ2-3; no definite D call. The CDR3 spells CASSLGPSPDTQYF. As DNA, the CDR3 is TGTGCCAGCAGTTTAGGCCCCTCACCAGATACGCAGTATTTT.